What follows describes a single TCR beta chain. This clonotype was counted only a few times. Which antigen it targets is not known. The CDR3 does not end in the conserved phenylalanine or tryptophan, so this is likely a read error. Stable hyperthyroidism was defined as no progression to ophthalmopathy within 18 months of follow-up. Hyperthyroidism patients were newly diagnosed, were aged 18 to 65 years, and had a disease duration under 2 months. Anyone with other autoimmune diseases, uncontrolled infections, pregnancy or lactation was excluded from the study. Diagnosis was based on clinical symptoms, serum thyroxine, TRAb, thyroid ultrasound and orbital computed tomography. Using Ficoll-Paque density gradient centrifugation, PBMCs were isolated from 8.5 to 10 ml of fresh peripheral blood. Trizol reagent was used to extract the total RNA, and its quality was then checked on an Agilent 2100 Bioanalyzer.

For CDR1 and CDR2, the germline V gene lists MDHEN and SYDVKM. Counting both end residues, the CDR3 totals 15 amino acids. Only the CDR3 region is kept as DNA, spanning 45 bases read in frame from base 1. At the junction V is shortened by 3 bases and J by 0 bases, with 9 bases in between. The sample comes from a study of Graves' ophthalmopathy and Graves' hyperthyroidism (dated by TCRdb to the late 2010s). As for the study more broadly: Peripheral blood was collected at initial diagnosis, before any treatment. The study used signatures of the TCR beta repertoire to tell Graves' ophthalmopathy apart from Graves' hyperthyroidism and to predict which patients would progress to ophthalmopathy. In total, approximately 130 blood samples were TCR-sequenced: approximately 42 ophthalmopathy, roughly 80 hyperthyroidism and some 17 hyperthyroidism-to-ophthalmopathy patients. To explore V-J signatures that separate ophthalmopathy from hyperthyroidism, a discovery set of about 98 patients was enrolled, consisting of fewer than 45 with ophthalmopathy and approximately 60 with stable hyperthyroidism. An independent validation cohort was composed of approximately 19 hyperthyroidism patients and roughly 16 patients who later progressed from hyperthyroidism to ophthalmopathy. In a handful of hyperthyroidism patients, the T-cell repertoire of thyroid tissue was compared with the T-cell repertoire of blood. Once sampling was done, hyperthyroidism patients were given methimazole at a starting dose of 30 mg daily, while ophthalmopathy patients were given high-dose intravenous methylprednisolone. The 100 or so discovery patients were randomly divided into training and test sets at a 7:3 ratio. Points the paper makes about the study in general: Most expanded thyroid clonotypes with frequency above 0.001 were also detected in blood, suggesting blood repertoires may reflect the thyroid immune response. In cross-validation, the 13-signature model distinguished ophthalmopathy from stable hyperthyroidism with 87.88% sensitivity and over 81% specificity, while in the test set the corresponding values were 80% and 75%. Sample size was not predetermined statistically, and investigators were not blinded to group allocation. In validation, the model predicted ophthalmopathy progression with about 70% sensitivity and 72.22% specificity; roughly eleven predicted patients were CT-confirmed with GO in a median of approximately 6.5 months.

TCR beta CDR3 regions were amplified from RNA transcripts for repertoire sequencing. HTBI primers and the Qiagen OneStep RT-PCR kit were used in a first-round RT-PCR, which was followed by a second-round multiplex PCR, size selection and purification. The libraries underwent paired-end sequencing with 100 bp reads on an Illumina HiSeq2000. On the study's bioinformatics: SOAPnuke was used to process the reads, throwing out any read that had adapters, had uncalled bases, had a mean Phred below 15, or lacked an exact constant-primer or identifier match. COPE v1.2.5 was used to merge high-quality paired reads. Each unique nucleotide sequence was defined as a clonotype, and clonotypes were aligned to IMGT TRB V, D and J references with MiTCR v1.1. Analysis was restricted to V-J combinations with a frequency above 0.0001, which covered roughly 99% of repertoires. For each V-J combination, a TCR clonal expansion and chaos score was defined as the ratio of F50 clonal expansion to chaos observed in the TCRdist matrix. Welch's t-statistics and random forest were used to narrow the features down to around 12 V-J combinations, which were then fed into a naive Bayes classifier. The Morisita-Horn index was used to measure how similar the thyroid and blood repertoires were. Starting from the raw public reads, TCRdb applied fastp trimming at Q25, assembled clones with MiXCR and retained in-frame beta chains. Each record represents a unique CDR3 protein, reported with the most common genes and DNA among its rows. It is TCRdb's table, rather than the study itself, that gives the V and J calls and clone size. For this sample the table gives under 800,000 distinct CDR3 sequences, of which about a fifth were detected only once. The ten largest make up 7.1% of the sample.

The receptor chain draws on TRBV28 and TRBJ1-3; no D gene is confidently identified. Sequenced sample: peripheral blood. This clonotype originated in a woman in her late teens or twenties with stable Graves' hyperthyroidism. Some clones in this sample may be carry-over from other donors' samples. Donor details come from another sample of the same person, matched by shared clones. In nucleotide form, the sequence is TGTGCCAGCAGTTTGACGGCCGGCTCTGGAAACACCATATATCTT. The translation is CASSLTAGSGNTIYL.